Below, one T cell receptor beta chain is given with its context. This sample was included in a study of cytomegalovirus exposure and HLA in healthy donors. The PCR contained 60 Vbeta and 13 Jbeta primers. The repertoire was sequenced with immunoSEQ multiplex PCR; TCRdb's copy has only in-frame clones and lacks some. In the table there are 150,000 to 200,000 clones, 75% of which are singletons. V gave up 5 bases and J gave up 3 bases, with 10 bases separating them. The CDR3 spans 13 residues. Germline V lookup: CDR1 MNHEY, CDR2 SVGAGI. This sequence was found in a man younger than 30 in good health and CMV-seropositive. The genes are TRBV6-5 and TRBJ1-1; weak D call: TRBD1 (5 bases). What was sequenced was PBMCs. CDR3 region: CASSHRQHTEAFF. As DNA, the CDR3 is TGTGCCAGCAGTCACCGACAGCACACTGAAGCTTTCTTT.